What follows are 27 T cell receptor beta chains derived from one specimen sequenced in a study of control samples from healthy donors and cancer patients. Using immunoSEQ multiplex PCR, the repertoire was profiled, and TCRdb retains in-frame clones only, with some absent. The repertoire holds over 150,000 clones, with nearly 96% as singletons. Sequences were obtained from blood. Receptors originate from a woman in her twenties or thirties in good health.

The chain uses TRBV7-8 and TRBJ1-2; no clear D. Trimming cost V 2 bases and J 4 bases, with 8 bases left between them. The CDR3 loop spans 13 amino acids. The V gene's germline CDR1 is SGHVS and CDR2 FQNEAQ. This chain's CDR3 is CASSLMMSYGYTF. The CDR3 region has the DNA TGTGCCAGCAGCTTAATGATGAGCTATGGCTACACCTTC.

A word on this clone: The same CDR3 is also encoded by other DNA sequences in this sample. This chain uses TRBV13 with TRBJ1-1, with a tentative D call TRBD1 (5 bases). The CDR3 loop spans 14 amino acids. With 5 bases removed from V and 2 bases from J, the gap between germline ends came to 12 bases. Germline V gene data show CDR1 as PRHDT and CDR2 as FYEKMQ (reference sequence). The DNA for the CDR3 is TGTGCCAGCAGCCCAGACAGAAGAAACACTGAAGCTTTCTTT. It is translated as CASSPDRRNTEAFF.

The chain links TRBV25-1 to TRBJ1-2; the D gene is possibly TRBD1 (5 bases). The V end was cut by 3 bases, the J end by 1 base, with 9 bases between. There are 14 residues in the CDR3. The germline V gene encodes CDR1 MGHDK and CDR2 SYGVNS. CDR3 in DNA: TGTGCCAGCAGTGATAACAGGTTTAACTATGGCTACACCTTC. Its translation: CASSDNRFNYGYTF.

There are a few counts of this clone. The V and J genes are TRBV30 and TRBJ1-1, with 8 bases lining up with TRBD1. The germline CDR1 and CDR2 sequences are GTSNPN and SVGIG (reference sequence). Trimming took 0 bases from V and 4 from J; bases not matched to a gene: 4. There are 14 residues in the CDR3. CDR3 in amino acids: CAWSVPGGSTEAFF. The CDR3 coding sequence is TGTGCCTGGAGTGTACCAGGGGGCAGCACTGAAGCTTTCTTT.

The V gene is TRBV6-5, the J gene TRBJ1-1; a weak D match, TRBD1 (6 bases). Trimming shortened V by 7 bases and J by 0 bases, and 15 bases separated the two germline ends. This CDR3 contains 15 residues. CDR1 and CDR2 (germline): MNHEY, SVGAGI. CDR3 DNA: TGTGCCAGCATGGACCGGGGGGCCATGAACACTGAAGCTTTCTTT. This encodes CASMDRGAMNTEAFF.

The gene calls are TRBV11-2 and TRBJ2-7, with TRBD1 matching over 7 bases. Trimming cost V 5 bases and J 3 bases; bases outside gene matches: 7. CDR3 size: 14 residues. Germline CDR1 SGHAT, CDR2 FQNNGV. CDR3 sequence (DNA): TGTGCCAGCAGCATCATCGACAGGGACTACGAGCAGTACTTC. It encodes CASSIIDRDYEQYF.

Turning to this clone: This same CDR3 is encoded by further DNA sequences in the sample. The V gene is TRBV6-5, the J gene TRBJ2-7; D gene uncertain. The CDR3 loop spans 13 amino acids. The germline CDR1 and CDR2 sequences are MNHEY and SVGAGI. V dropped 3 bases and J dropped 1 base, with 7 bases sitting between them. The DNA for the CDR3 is TGTGCCAGCAGTTATTCCGGGTCCTACGAGCAGTACTTC. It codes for CASSYSGSYEQYF.

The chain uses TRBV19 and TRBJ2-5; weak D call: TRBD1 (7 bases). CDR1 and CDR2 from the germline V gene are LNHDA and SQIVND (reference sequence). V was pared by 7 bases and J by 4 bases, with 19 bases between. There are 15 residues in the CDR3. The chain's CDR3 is CASTPWAGQRETQYF. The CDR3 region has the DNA TGTGCCAGTACCCCATGGGCGGGACAGAGAGAGACCCAGTACTTC.

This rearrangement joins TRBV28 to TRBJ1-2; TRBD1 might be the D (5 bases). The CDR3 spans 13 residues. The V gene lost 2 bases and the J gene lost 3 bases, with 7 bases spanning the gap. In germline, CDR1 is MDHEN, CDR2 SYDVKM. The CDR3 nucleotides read TGTGCCAGCAGTTTACGGGGGGACTATGGCTACACCTTC. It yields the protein CASSLRGDYGYTF.

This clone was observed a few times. CDR3 loop: CASSVGGRDSGETQYF. The CDR3 DNA sequence: TGTGCCAGCAGCGTAGGCGGTCGGGACAGCGGAGAGACCCAGTACTTC. The chain couples TRBV9 to TRBJ2-5, with 7 bases that match TRBD1. CDR1 is SGDLS, CDR2 YYNGEE, per germline. The V segment lost 0 bases and the J segment 4 bases; nucleotides outside the gene matches: 9. The CDR3 runs 16 residues.

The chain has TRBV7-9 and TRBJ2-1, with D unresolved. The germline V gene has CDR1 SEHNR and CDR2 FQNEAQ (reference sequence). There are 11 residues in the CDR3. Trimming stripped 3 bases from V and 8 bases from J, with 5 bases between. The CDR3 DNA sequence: TGTGCCAGCAGCTTCGGGTATGAGCAGTTCTTC. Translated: CASSFGYEQFF.

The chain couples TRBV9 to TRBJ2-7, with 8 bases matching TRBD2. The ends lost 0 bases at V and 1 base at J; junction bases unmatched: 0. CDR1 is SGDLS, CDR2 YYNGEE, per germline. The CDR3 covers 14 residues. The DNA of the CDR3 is TGTGCCAGCAGCGTAGGACTAGCGTCCTACGAGCAGTACTTC. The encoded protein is CASSVGLASYEQYF. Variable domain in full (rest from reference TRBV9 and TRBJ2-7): DSGVTQTPKHLITATGQRVTLRCSPRSGDLSVYWYQQSLDQGLQFLIQYYNGEERAKGNILERFSAQQFPDLHSELNLSSLELGDSALYFCASSVGLASYEQYFGPGTRLTVT.

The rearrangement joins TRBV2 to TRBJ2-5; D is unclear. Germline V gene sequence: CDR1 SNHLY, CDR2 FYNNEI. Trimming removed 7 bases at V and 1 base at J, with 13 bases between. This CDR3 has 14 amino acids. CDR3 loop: CASNPLWGQETQYF. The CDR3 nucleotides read TGTGCCAGCAACCCGTTGTGGGGCCAAGAGACCCAGTACTTC.

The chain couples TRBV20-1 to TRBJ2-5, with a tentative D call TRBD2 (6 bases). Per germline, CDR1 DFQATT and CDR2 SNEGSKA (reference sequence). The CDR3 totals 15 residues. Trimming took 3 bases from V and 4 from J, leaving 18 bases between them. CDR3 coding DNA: TGCAGTGCTAGTCCGCTGACTAGTCAAGGAGAGACCCAGTACTTC. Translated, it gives CSASPLTSQGETQYF.

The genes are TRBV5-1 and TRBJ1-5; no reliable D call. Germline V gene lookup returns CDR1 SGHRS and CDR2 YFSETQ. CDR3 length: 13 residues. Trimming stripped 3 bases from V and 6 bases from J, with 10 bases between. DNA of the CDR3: TGCGCCAGCAGCTCCTCGGCGGGTCAGCCCCAGCATTTT. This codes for CASSSSAGQPQHF.

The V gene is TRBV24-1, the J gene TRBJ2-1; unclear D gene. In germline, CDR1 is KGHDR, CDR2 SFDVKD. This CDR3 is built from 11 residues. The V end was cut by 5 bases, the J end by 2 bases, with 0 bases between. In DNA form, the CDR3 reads TGTGCCACCAGTGCCTACAATGAGCAGTTCTTC. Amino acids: CATSAYNEQFF.

The CDR3 sequence: CASSFPSGRAVTYNEQFF. CDR3 DNA sequence: TGTGCCAGCAGCTTCCCCAGCGGGAGGGCCGTAACCTACAATGAGCAGTTCTTC. This rearrangement joins TRBV5-6 to TRBJ2-1; 10 positions match TRBD2. J gave up 2 bases and V 2 bases, and 10 bases lay outside the gene matches. The V gene's germline CDR1 is SGHDT and CDR2 YYEEEE. The length of the CDR3 is 18 residues.

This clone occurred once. The CDR3 protein is CASTRGRLSYEQYF. The CDR3 bases are TGTGCCAGCACCAGGGGGCGGCTCTCCTACGAGCAGTACTTC. The V gene is TRBV2, the J gene TRBJ2-7, with 8 bases that match TRBD1. Germline trimming cut 7 bases from V and 0 bases from J; bases unmatched to any gene: 5. Germline CDR1 reads SNHLY; CDR2 reads FYNNEI. The CDR3 runs to 14 residues.

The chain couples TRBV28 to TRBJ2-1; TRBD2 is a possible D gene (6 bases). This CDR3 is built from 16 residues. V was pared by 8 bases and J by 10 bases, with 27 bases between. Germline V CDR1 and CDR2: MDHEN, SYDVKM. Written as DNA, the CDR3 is TGTGCCAGCTCCGCCGCAGGAGGGGCCTATAGGGGAGAGCAGTTCTTC. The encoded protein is CASSAAGGAYRGEQFF.

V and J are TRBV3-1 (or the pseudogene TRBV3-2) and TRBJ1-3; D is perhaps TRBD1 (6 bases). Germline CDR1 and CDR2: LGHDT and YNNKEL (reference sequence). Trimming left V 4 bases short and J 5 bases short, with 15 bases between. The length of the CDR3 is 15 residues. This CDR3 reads CASSPQTGTRNTIYF. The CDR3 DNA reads TGTGCCAGCAGCCCTCAGACAGGTACCCGAAACACCATATATTTT.

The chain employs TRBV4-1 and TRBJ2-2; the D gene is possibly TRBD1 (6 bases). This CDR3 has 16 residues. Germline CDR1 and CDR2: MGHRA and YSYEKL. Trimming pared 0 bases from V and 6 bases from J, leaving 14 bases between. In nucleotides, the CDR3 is TGCGCCAGCAGCCAAGACAGGGGCGTAAAATCCGGGGAGCTGTTTTTT. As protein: CASSQDRGVKSGELFF.

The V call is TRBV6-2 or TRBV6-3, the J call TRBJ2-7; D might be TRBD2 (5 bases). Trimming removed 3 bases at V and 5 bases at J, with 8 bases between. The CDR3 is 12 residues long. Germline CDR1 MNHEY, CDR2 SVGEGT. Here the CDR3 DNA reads TGTGCCAGCAGTTATAGAGGGAACGAGCAGTACTTC. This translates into CASSYRGNEQYF.

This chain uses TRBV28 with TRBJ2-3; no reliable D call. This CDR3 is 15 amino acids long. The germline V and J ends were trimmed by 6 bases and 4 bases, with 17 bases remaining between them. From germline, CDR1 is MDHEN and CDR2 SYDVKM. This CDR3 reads CASSPTYNLPDTQYF. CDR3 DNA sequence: TGTGCCAGCAGCCCGACCTATAACCTTCCAGATACGCAGTATTTT.

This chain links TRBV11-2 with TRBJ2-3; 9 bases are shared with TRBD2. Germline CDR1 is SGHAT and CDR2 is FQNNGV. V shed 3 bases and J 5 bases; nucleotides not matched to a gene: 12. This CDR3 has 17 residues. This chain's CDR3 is CASSFFRREGHVDTQYF. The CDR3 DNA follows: TGTGCCAGCAGCTTTTTTAGGCGGGAGGGACATGTAGATACGCAGTATTTT.

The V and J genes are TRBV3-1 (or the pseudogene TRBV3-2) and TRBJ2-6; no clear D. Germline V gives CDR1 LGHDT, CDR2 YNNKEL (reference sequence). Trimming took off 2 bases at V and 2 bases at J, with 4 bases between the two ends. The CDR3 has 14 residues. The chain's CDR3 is CASSQSPGANVLTF. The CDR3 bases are TGTGCCAGCAGCCAATCTCCTGGGGCCAACGTCCTGACTTTC.

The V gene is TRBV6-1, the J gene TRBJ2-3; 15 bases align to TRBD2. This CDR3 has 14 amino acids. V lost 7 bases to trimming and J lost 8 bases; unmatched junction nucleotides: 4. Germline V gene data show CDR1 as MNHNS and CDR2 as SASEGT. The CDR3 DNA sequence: TGTGCCAGCATTGGGACTAGCGGGGGGACTACGCAGTATTTT. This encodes CASIGTSGGTTQYF.

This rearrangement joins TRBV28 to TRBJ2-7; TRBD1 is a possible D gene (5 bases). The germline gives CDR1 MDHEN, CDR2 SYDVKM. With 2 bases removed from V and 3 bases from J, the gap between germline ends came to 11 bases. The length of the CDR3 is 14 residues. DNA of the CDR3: TGTGCCAGCAGTTTACAGGGCCTGAACTACGAGCAGTACTTC. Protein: CASSLQGLNYEQYF. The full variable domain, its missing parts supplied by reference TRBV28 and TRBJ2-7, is DVKVTQSSRYLVKRTGEKVFLECVQDMDHENMFWYRQDPGLGLRLIYFSYDVKMKEKGDIPEGYSVSREKKERFSLILESASTNQTSMYLCASSLQGLNYEQYFGPGTRLTVT.